Presented here are 12 T cell receptor beta chains from one specimen sequenced in a study of blood T cell repertoires in COVID-19. Repertoires were generated with immunoSEQ multiplex PCR, while TCRdb's copy carries only in-frame clones and drops some. The data contain 99,000 or so clones, roughly 79% of them seen just once; the ten biggest clones take up approximately 9%. The material sequenced was peripheral blood. The receptor source for this set is a woman aged 70-85 years with acute or convalescent COVID-19.

About this clone itself: Compared with germline, one end of the junction differs, possibly owing to a read error. CDR3 nucleotides: TGTGCTAGCAGCTTAGATGCCAGGGGGACCGGGGAGCTGTTTTTT. It yields the protein CASSLDARGTGELFF. J is TRBJ2-2 and V is TRBV7-7, with 7 bases identical to TRBD1. The CDR3 spans 15 residues. Germline CDR1 and CDR2: SSHAT and FNYEAQ (reference sequence).

In this sample, this clone turned up once. V and J are TRBV6-2 or TRBV6-3 and TRBJ2-7; TRBD1 is a possible D gene (7 bases). The germline V and J ends were trimmed by 0 bases and 8 bases, with 17 bases remaining between them. Germline V gives CDR1 MNHEY, CDR2 SVGEGT. The length of the CDR3 is 15 residues. CDR3 sequence (DNA): TGTGCCAGCAGTTACTCGCCCACCGGAGGGGGCAAGCAGTACTTC. This codes for CASSYSPTGGGKQYF.

The CDR3 protein is CASSPTRSGNTIYF. DNA for the CDR3: TGTGCCAGTAGTCCAACTCGCTCTGGAAACACCATATATTTT. This chain links TRBV19 with TRBJ1-3; no reliable D call. This CDR3 contains 14 residues. Germline lookup yields CDR1 LNHDA and CDR2 SQIVND (reference sequence). Trimming shortened V by 5 bases and J by 0 bases, and 8 bases separated the two germline ends.

The chain carries TRBV6-5 and TRBJ1-6, with TRBD1 matching over 9 bases. The trim removed 2 bases at V and 7 bases at J, leaving 6 bases unmatched. Germline assignment: CDR1 MNHEY and CDR2 SVGAGI. The CDR3 runs to 16 residues. CDR3 DNA sequence: TGTGCCAGCAGTTACGGGACAGGGTTGAGAAATTCACCCCTCCACTTT. It specifies CASSYGTGLRNSPLHF.

This clone was found a few times. The chain couples TRBV13 to TRBJ2-1; 16 bases line up with TRBD2. This CDR3 is 18 amino acids long. J gave up 5 bases and V 2 bases, and 6 bases lay outside the gene matches. The germline V gene has CDR1 PRHDT and CDR2 FYEKMQ (reference sequence). CDR3 nucleotides: TGTGCCAGCAGCTTATCGGGACTAGCGGGAGGGCCGAACAATGAGCAGTTCTTC. It yields the protein CASSLSGLAGGPNNEQFF.

This rearrangement joins TRBV7-9 to TRBJ2-7; TRBD1 is a possible D gene (6 bases). V lost 5 bases and J lost 5, with 16 bases in between. The CDR3 runs to 14 residues. Germline V lookup: CDR1 SEHNR, CDR2 FQNEAQ (reference sequence). CDR3 DNA: TGTGCCAGCAGCCGAGGACAGCAGTATGACGAGCAGTACTTC. It codes for CASSRGQQYDEQYF.

This clone came up a few times. V is TRBV4-1 and J is TRBJ1-5; TRBD1 aligns across 7 bases. Germline-derived CDR1 and CDR2 are MGHRA and YSYEKL. Trimming at V came to 0 bases and at J to 0 bases, leaving 8 bases not matched to a gene. CDR3 size: 18 residues. The DNA for the CDR3 is TGCGCCAGCAGCCAAGATAGGGGGGACAGTAATAGCAATCAGCCCCAGCATTTT. This encodes CASSQDRGDSNSNQPQHF.

The chain links TRBV5-4 to TRBJ2-2; TRBD2 is a possible D gene (6 bases). The CDR3 runs to 16 residues. The V gene lost 3 bases and the J gene lost 0 bases, with 12 bases spanning the gap. CDR1 SGHNT and CDR2 YYREEE come from the germline V gene (reference sequence). CDR3 bases: TGTGCCAGCAGCTCACCGAGACTAGCGAACACCGGGGAGCTGTTTTTT. The encoded protein is CASSSPRLANTGELFF.

The V call is TRBV7-9, the J call TRBJ2-3, with TRBD2 identical over 7 bases. There are 15 residues in the CDR3. V gave up 3 bases and J gave up 4 bases; unmatched junction bases: 7. CDR1 is SEHNR and CDR2 is FQNEAQ in the germline V gene (reference sequence). CDR3 protein: CASSLAAGVADTQYF. The CDR3 DNA is TGTGCCAGCAGCTTGGCGGCGGGAGTGGCAGATACGCAGTATTTT.

The rearrangement links TRBV4-1 to TRBJ1-2, with D unclear. CDR3 length equals 15 residues. V was shortened by 1 base and J by 2 bases, with 11 bases between the two germline ends. The V gene's germline CDR1 is MGHRA and CDR2 YSYEKL. CDR3 in amino acids: CASSQAGSPNYGYTF. CDR3 DNA: TGCGCCAGCAGCCAAGCGGGGTCCCCGAACTATGGCTACACCTTC.

As DNA, the CDR3 is TGTGCCAGCAGTTACCAGGACAGGGGGGAAGATATCACCTTC. Encoded protein: CASSYQDRGEDITF. The rearrangement joins TRBV6-2 or TRBV6-3 to TRBJ1-2, with TRBD1 identical over 10 bases. Germline CDR1 MNHEY, CDR2 SVGEGT. This CDR3 is built from 14 residues. Germline trimming cut 2 bases from V and 13 bases from J; bases unmatched to any gene: 10.

The table lists this clone with a few counts. The chain is built from TRBV7-9 and TRBJ2-7; 10 nucleotides match TRBD2. Losses at the gene ends were 2 bases for V and 0 bases for J; bases not matched to a gene: 7. Germline V gene sequence: CDR1 SEHNR, CDR2 FQNEAQ (reference sequence). There are 17 residues in the CDR3. The chain's CDR3 is CASSLPAGGATSYEQYF. CDR3 in DNA: TGTGCCAGCAGCTTACCAGCGGGAGGGGCGACCTCCTACGAGCAGTACTTC.